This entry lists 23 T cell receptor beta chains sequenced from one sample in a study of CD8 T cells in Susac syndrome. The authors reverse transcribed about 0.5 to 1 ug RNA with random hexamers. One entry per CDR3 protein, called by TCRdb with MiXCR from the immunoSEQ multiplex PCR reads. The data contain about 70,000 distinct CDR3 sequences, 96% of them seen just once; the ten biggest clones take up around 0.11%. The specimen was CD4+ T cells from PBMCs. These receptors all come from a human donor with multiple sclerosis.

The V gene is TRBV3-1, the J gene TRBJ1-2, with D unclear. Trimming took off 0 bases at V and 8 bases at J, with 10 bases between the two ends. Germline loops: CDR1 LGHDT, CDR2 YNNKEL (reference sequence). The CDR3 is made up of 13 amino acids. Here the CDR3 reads CASSQDLSGGYTF. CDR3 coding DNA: TGTGCCAGCAGCCAAGATCTTTCGGGGGGCTACACCTTC. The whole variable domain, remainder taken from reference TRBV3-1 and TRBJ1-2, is DTAVSQTPKYLVTQMGNDKSIKCEQNLGHDTMYWYKQDSKKFLKIMFSYNNKELIINETVPNRFSPKSPDKAHLNLHINSLELGDSAVYFCASSQDLSGGYTFGSGTRLTVV.

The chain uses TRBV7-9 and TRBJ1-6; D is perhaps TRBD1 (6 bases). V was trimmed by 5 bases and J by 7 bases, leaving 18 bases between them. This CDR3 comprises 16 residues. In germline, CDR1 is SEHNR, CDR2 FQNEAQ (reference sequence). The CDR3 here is CASSAHWGQENSPLHF. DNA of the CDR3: TGTGCCAGCAGCGCCCACTGGGGACAAGAGAATTCACCCCTCCACTTT.

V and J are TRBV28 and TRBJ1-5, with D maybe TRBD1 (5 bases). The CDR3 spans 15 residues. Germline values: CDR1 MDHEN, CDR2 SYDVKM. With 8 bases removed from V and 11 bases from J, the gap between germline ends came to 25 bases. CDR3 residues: CASGRGGHALASQHF. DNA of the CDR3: TGTGCCAGCGGGCGGGGGGGTCACGCACTAGCGTCCCAGCATTTT.

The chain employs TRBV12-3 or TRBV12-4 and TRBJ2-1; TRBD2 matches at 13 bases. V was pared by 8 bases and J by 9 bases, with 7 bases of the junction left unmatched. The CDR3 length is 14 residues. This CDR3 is CASAEGLAGSEQFF. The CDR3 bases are TGTGCCAGCGCGGAGGGACTAGCGGGGAGTGAGCAGTTCTTC.

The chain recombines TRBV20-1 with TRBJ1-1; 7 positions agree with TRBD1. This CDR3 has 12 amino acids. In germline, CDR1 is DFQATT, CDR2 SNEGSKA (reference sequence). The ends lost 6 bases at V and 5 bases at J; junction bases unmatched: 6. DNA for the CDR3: TGCAGTGCAAGACAGGGTGAGACTGAAGCTTTCTTT. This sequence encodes CSARQGETEAFF.

The CDR3, as DNA: TGCAGTGCTAGTCACCTCCAAGAGACCCAGTACTTC. Its translation is CSASHLQETQYF. The rearrangement uses TRBV20-1 and TRBJ2-5; D unresolved. V dropped 3 bases and J dropped 1 base, with 6 bases sitting between them. Germline lookup yields CDR1 DFQATT and CDR2 SNEGSKA (reference sequence). This CDR3 is built from 12 residues.

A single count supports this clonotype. CDR3 sequence reads: CASSLASQGYSPLHF. CDR3 DNA sequence: TGCGCCAGCAGCTTGGCTTCCCAGGGTTATTCACCCCTCCACTTT. The chain combines TRBV5-1 with TRBJ1-6, with D tentatively TRBD1 (5 bases). V dropped 0 bases and J dropped 8 bases, with 12 bases sitting between them. The length of the CDR3 is 15 residues. Germline V lookup: CDR1 SGHRS, CDR2 YFSETQ.

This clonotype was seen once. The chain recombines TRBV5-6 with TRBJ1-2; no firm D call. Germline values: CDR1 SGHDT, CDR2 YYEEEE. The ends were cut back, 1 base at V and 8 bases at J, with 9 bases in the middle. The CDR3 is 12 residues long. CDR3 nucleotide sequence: TGTGCCAGCAGCTTGTGGACGGGAGGCTACACCTTC. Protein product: CASSLWTGGYTF.

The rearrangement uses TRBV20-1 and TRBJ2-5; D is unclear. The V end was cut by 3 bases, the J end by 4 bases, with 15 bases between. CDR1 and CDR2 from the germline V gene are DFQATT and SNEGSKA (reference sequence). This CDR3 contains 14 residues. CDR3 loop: CSASPSRLRETQYF. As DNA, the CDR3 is TGCAGTGCTAGCCCCTCGCGGTTGCGAGAGACCCAGTACTTC.

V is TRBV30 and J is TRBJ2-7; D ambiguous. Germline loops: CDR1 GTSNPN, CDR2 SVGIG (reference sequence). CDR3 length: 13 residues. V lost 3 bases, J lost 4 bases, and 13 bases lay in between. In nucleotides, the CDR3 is TGTGCCTGGAGCGCAGGAACCCTTTACGAGCAGTACTTC. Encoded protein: CAWSAGTLYEQYF. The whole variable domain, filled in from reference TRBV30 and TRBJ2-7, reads SQTIHQWPATLVQPVGSPLSLECTVEGTSNPNLYWYRQAAGRGLQLLFYSVGIGQISSEVPQNLSASRPQDRQFILSSKKLLLSDSGFYLCAWSAGTLYEQYFGPGTRLTVT.

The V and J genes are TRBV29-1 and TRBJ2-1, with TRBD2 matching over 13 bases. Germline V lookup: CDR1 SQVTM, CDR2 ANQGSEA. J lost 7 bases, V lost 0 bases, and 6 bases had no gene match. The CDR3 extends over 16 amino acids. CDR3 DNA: TGCAGCGTTGAAGATCCCCTGGGACTAGCGGGGAATGAGCAGTTCTTC. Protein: CSVEDPLGLAGNEQFF.

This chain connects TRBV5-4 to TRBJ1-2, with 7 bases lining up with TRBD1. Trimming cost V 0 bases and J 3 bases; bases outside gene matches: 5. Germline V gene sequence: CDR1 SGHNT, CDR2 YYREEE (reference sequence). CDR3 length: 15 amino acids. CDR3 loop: CASSLETGFHYGYTF. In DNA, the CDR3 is TGTGCCAGCAGCTTGGAGACAGGGTTTCACTATGGCTACACCTTC. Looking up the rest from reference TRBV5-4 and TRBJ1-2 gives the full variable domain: ETGVTQSPTHLIKTRGQQVTLRCSSQSGHNTVSWYQQALGQGPQFIFQYYREEENGRGNFPPRFSGLQFPNYSSELNVNALELDDSALYLCASSLETGFHYGYTFGSGTRLTVV.

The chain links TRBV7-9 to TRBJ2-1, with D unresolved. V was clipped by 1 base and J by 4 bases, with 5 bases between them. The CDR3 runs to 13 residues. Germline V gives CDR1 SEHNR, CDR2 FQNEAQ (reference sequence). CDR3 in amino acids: CASSLGIYNEQFF. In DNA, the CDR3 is TGTGCCAGCAGCTTAGGGATTTACAATGAGCAGTTCTTC.

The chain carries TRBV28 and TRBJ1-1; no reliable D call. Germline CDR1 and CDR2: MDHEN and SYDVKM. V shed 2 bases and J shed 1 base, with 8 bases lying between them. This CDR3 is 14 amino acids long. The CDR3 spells CASSLHGPNTEAFF. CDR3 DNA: TGTGCCAGCAGTTTACACGGACCGAACACTGAAGCTTTCTTT.

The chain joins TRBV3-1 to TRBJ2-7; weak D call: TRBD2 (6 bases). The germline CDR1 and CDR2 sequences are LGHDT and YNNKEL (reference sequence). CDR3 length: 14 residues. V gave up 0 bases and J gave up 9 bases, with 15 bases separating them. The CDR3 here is CASSQDTSGRGQYF. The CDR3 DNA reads TGTGCCAGCAGCCAAGATACCAGCGGGCGAGGGCAGTACTTC.

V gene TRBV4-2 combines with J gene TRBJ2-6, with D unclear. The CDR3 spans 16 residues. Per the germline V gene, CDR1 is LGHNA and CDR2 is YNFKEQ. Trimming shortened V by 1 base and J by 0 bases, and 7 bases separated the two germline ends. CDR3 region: CASSQGSVSGANVLTF. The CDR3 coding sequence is TGTGCCAGCAGCCAAGGGAGCGTCTCTGGGGCCAACGTCCTGACTTTC.

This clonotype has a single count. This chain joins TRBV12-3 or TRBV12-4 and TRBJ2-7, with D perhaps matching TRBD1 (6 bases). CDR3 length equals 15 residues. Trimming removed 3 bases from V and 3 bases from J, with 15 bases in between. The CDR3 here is CASSFDPGAFYEQYF. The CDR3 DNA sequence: TGTGCCAGCAGTTTCGACCCAGGGGCTTTCTACGAGCAGTACTTC.

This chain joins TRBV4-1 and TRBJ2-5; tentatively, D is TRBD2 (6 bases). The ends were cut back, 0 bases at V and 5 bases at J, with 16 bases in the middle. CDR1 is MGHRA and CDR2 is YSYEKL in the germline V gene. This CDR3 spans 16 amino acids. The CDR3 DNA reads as TGCGCCAGCAGCCAAGAAGGGGCCCTTGGGGGGGAGACCCAGTACTTC. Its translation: CASSQEGALGGETQYF.

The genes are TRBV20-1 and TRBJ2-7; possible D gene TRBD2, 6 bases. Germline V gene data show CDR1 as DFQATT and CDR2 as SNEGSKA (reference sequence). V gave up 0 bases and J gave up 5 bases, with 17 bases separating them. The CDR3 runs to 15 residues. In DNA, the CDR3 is TGCAGTGCTAGAGATCAACTAGCCGGGATCGACGAGCAGTACTTC. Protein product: CSARDQLAGIDEQYF.

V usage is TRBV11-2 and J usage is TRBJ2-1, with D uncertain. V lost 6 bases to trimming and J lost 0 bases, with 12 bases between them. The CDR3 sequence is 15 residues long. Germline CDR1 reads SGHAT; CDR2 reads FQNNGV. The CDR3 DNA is TGTGCCAGCAGACCGGACCTGGGCTCCTACAATGAGCAGTTCTTC. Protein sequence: CASRPDLGSYNEQFF.

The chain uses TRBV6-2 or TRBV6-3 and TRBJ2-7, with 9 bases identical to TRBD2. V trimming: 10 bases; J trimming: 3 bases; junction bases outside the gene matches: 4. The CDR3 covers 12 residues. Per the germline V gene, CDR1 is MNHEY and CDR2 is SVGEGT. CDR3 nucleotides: TGTGCCATCCGCGGGGGGGACTACGAGCAGTACTTC. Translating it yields CAIRGGDYEQYF.

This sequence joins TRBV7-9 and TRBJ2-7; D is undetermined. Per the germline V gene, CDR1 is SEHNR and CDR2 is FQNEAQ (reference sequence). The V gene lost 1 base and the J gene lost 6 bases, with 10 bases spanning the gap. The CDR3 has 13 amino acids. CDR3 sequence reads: CASSLDSFGEQYF. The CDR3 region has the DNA TGTGCCAGCAGCTTAGACAGTTTTGGCGAGCAGTACTTC.

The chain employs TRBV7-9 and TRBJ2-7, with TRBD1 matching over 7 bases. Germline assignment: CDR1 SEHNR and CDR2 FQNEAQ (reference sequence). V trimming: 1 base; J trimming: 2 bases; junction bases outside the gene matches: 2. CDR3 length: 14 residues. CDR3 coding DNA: TGTGCCAGCAGCTTAGTAGGACAGGCCTACGAGCAGTACTTC. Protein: CASSLVGQAYEQYF.